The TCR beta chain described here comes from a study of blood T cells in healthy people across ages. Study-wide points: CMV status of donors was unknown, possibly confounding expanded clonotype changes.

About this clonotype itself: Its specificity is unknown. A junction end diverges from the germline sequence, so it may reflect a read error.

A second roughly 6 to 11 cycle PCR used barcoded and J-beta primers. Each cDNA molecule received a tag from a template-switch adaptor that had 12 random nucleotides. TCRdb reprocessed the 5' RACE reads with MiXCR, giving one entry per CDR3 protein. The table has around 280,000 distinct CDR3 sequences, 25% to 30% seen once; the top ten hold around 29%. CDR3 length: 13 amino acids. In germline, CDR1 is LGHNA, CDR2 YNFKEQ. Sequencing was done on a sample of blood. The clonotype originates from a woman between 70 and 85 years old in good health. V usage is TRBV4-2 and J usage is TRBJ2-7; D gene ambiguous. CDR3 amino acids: CASTKENSYEQYF. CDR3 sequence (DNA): TGTGCCAGCACTAAGGAGAACTCCTACGAACAGTACTTC.